This T cell receptor (beta chain) was sequenced for a study of beta chain features in type 1 diabetes. Trimming took off 1 base at V and 8 bases at J, with 13 bases between the two ends. Per germline, CDR1 SGHRS and CDR2 YFSETQ. The CDR3 sequence is 14 residues long. Findings and limits, study-wide: Type 1 diabetes patients had moderately but significantly shorter TCRB CDR3s in all four CD4+ subsets. Researchers could not determine here whether HLA type influences TCRB rearrangement.

About this clone itself: Antigen unknown.

Sequencing targeted expressed TCRB transcripts, as all isolated RNA had been reverse transcribed. Clones were sequenced by immunoSEQ multiplex PCR, and TCRdb holds only the in-frame ones, with some missing. Seen here are about 290,000 clones, roughly 8% observed once, and the top ten hold 1%. What was sequenced was central memory CD4+ T cells from blood. The gene calls are TRBV5-1 and TRBJ2-1; possible D gene TRBD1, 6 bases. The sequence came from a woman aged 18-35 years in good health. The CDR3 coding sequence is TGCGCCAGCAGCTTGATTCAGGGGCAAGATGAGCAGTTCTTC. Translated: CASSLIQGQDEQFF. Full variable domain (outside the CDR3, taken from reference TRBV5-1 and TRBJ2-1): KAGVTQTPRYLIKTRGQQVTLSCSPISGHRSVSWYQQTPGQGLQFLFEYFSETQRNKGNFPGRFSGRQFSNSRSEMNVSTLELGDSALYLCASSLIQGQDEQFFGPGTRLTVL.